The text below deals with one TCR beta chain. The antigen remains undetermined. It is unclear where the CDR3 begins or ends on the DNA, so no DNA is shown, and the CDR3 is as TCRdb lists it. The sample comes from a study of regulatory T cells in long-lasting Graves disease. Study-level findings and limits: Since the sample size was small, accuracy may have been reduced.

Ends included, the CDR3 has 15 residues. Germline CDR1 SGHKS, CDR2 YYEKEE (reference sequence). In building TCR beta libraries, iRepertoire HTBI primers were used together with Arm-PCR of CDR3 regions. As handled by the study authors: Spanning all samples, the identified segments comprised around 60 TRBV and approximately 13 TRBJ. Using its own MiXCR run on the multiplex PCR reads, TCRdb lists one record per CDR3 protein. TCRdb, not the original authors, processed these V and J calls. The data contain 540,000 or so distinct CDR3 sequences, 13% of them singletons. The time point was: newly diagnosed GD, antithyroid drugs for less than 3 months. PBMC-extracted RNA yielded the TCR library. The same data also went into a second study, on T cells in Graves' hyperthyroidism and ophthalmopathy. That report notes: The study used the HTBI primer set for a first-round RT-PCR of the TCR CDR3.

This sequence originates from a man aged 25-45 years with Graves disease. The rearrangement uses TRBV5-5 and TRBJ2-7. This specimen was peripheral blood mononuclear cells (PBMCs), taken at new diagnosis, from a patient treated with antithyroid drugs. The CDR3 loop reads CASSLYFGDEYEQYF.